Listed below are T cell receptor beta chains from one sample, sequenced in a study of cytomegalovirus exposure and HLA in healthy donors. Profiled with immunoSEQ multiplex PCR; TCRdb holds only in-frame clones, not every one. Its clone listing holds under 95,000 clones. Sequenced: PBMCs. The receptors were gathered from a female donor in good health and CMV-seropositive. CDR3s include the opening cysteine and the closing phenylalanine or tryptophan. Each record gives: D gene, J gene, V gene, CDR3 DNA, CDR3 protein. The D gene is left open where the match is weak.

D: TRBD1
J: TRBJ2-1
V: TRBV5-1
DNA: TGCGCCAGCAGCTTAAACCGGGACAGGGGGCGTAATGAGCAGTTCTTC
CDR3: CASSLNRDRGRNEQFF

D: TRBD1
J: TRBJ1-3
V: TRBV5-4
DNA: TGTGCCAGCAGCTTCGACAGGGCTGGAAACACCATATATTTT
CDR3: CASSFDRAGNTIYF

D: TRBD2
J: TRBJ2-5
V: TRBV7-9
DNA: TGTGCCAGCAGCTATACTAGCGGGAAAGAGACCCAGTACTTC
CDR3: CASSYTSGKETQYF

D: TRBD1
J: TRBJ2-7
V: TRBV19
DNA: TGTGCCAGTAGTATAGGGGGACAGGTCTACGAGCAGTACTTC
CDR3: CASSIGGQVYEQYF

D: TRBD2
J: TRBJ2-2
V: TRBV18
DNA: TGTGCCAGCTCACCACCCGGGACTAGCGGGAGGCCAGTAAACACCGGGGAGCTGTTTTTT
CDR3: CASSPPGTSGRPVNTGELFF

D: .
J: TRBJ2-3
V: TRBV9
DNA: TGTGCCAGCAGCCGACTCACAGATACGCAGTATTTT
CDR3: CASSRLTDTQYF

D: TRBD1
J: TRBJ2-7
V: TRBV7-9
DNA: TGTGCCAGCAGCTTAGGTGGGACAGCCCAGTACTTC
CDR3: CASSLGGTAQYF

D: TRBD2
J: TRBJ2-1
V: TRBV5-4
DNA: TGTGCCAGCAGCTCCGGACTAGCGGGGGGGCGCGCCTACAATGAGCAGTTCTTC
CDR3: CASSSGLAGGRAYNEQFF

D: .
J: TRBJ1-5
V: TRBV7-2
DNA: TGTGCCAGCAGCTTAGGGACAACTCGTCAGCCCCAGCATTTT
CDR3: CASSLGTTRQPQHF

D: .
J: TRBJ2-5
V: TRBV21-1
DNA: TGTGCCAGCAGGTTCTTAGGGGGAACTCGCGAGACCCAGTACTTC
CDR3: CASRFLGGTRETQYF

D: .
J: TRBJ2-2
V: TRBV7-7
DNA: TGTGCTAGCAGCTCTACAGGAAACACCGGGGAGCTGTTTTTT
CDR3: CASSSTGNTGELFF

D: TRBD2
J: TRBJ2-7
V: TRBV4-1
DNA: TGCGCCAGCAGCCAAACTAGCGGGGGGGCCTACGAGCAGTACTTC
CDR3: CASSQTSGGAYEQYF

D: TRBD2
J: TRBJ2-1
V: TRBV10-3
DNA: TGTGCCATCAGTGAGAGGGGACTAGCCCTCAATGAGCAGTTCTTC
CDR3: CAISERGLALNEQFF

D: .
J: TRBJ2-7
V: TRBV2
DNA: TGTGCCAGCAGGCGTAGCAGTTACGAGCAGTACTTC
CDR3: CASRRSSYEQYF

D: .
J: TRBJ2-7
V: TRBV4-1
DNA: TGCGCCAGCAGCCAAATCTCAGGGGTCTACGAGCAGTACTTC
CDR3: CASSQISGVYEQYF

D: TRBD1
J: TRBJ1-2
V: TRBV2
DNA: TGTGCCAGCAGTCGGACCGGGACAGGCGACCGCGGCTACACCTTC
CDR3: CASSRTGTGDRGYTF

D: .
J: TRBJ1-6
V: TRBV5-1
DNA: TGCGCCAGCAGCCCCCTGGGAGGGGTGGATTCACCCCTCCACTTT
CDR3: CASSPLGGVDSPLHF

D: .
J: TRBJ2-4
V: TRBV6-1
DNA: TGTGCCAGCAGTGAAGTAGCGGTAGCCAAAAACATTCAGTACTTC
CDR3: CASSEVAVAKNIQYF

D: .
J: TRBJ2-3
V: TRBV18
DNA: TGTGCCAGCTCAGCCCAAAGACAGGCAGATACGCAGTATTTT
CDR3: CASSAQRQADTQYF

D: TRBD1
J: TRBJ2-7
V: TRBV7-2
DNA: TGTGCCAGCAGCCGGGACAGGGATTACGAGCAGTACTTC
CDR3: CASSRDRDYEQYF

D: .
J: TRBJ2-3
V: TRBV19
DNA: TGTGCCAGTAGTACGGGACTCCCAGATACGCAGTATTTT
CDR3: CASSTGLPDTQYF

D: TRBD2
J: TRBJ2-7
V: TRBV7-2
DNA: TGTGCCAGCAGCCTCTACTCCGGGACTAGCGGGGTCACGTACTTC
CDR3: CASSLYSGTSGVTYF

D: .
J: TRBJ1-1
V: TRBV13
DNA: TGTGCCAGCAGCTTAAGGGGTTCAGGGAAGAACACTGAAGCTTTCTTT
CDR3: CASSLRGSGKNTEAFF

D: TRBD2
J: TRBJ2-3
V: TRBV2
DNA: TGTGCCAGCAGTGAAGTAACTAGCGGACCAGACACAGATACGCAGTATTTT
CDR3: CASSEVTSGPDTDTQYF

D: TRBD1
J: TRBJ2-7
V: TRBV18
DNA: TGTGCCAGCTCACCCCCGACAGGGGGTTCGGGGTACGAGCAGTACTTC
CDR3: CASSPPTGGSGYEQYF

D: TRBD2
J: TRBJ2-5
V: TRBV7-3
DNA: TGTGCCAGCAGCATTACTAGCGGGGGCGAGACCCAGTACTTC
CDR3: CASSITSGGETQYF

D: .
J: TRBJ2-1
V: TRBV11-2
DNA: TGTGCCAGCAGCTTAGGTGGCAGGCCCGACTCCTACAATGAGCAGTTCTTC
CDR3: CASSLGGRPDSYNEQFF

D: TRBD2
J: TRBJ2-1
V: TRBV10-1
DNA: TGCGCCAGCAGTGTTTCGGGGGAGGGCAGCAATGAGCAGTTCTTC
CDR3: CASSVSGEGSNEQFF

D: .
J: TRBJ2-7
V: TRBV28
DNA: TGTGCCAGCAGTTTAGTGGCAGGGCACTACGAGCAGTACTTC
CDR3: CASSLVAGHYEQYF

D: TRBD2
J: TRBJ2-1
V: TRBV5-1
DNA: TGCGCCAGCAGCTTACTAGCGGGAGCGGCCTACAATGAGCAGTTCTTC
CDR3: CASSLLAGAAYNEQFF

D: TRBD1
J: TRBJ1-5
V: TRBV29-1
DNA: TGCAGCGTCTCCGGACAGGTAAATCAGCCCCAGCATTTT
CDR3: CSVSGQVNQPQHF

D: TRBD2
J: TRBJ2-7
V: TRBV10-1
DNA: TGCGCCAGCTCGCGCGCGGGAGGGCCGTCTGTGCAGTACTTC
CDR3: CASSRAGGPSVQYF

D: TRBD2
J: TRBJ2-1
V: TRBV6-1
DNA: TGTGCCAGTTATAGCGGGAGTCCCTACAATGAGCAGTTCTTC
CDR3: CASYSGSPYNEQFF

D: TRBD1
J: TRBJ1-5
V: TRBV6-1
DNA: TGTGCCAGCAGTGAAGGGACAGGGGCTCGGCAGCCCCAGCATTTT
CDR3: CASSEGTGARQPQHF

D: .
J: TRBJ1-1
V: TRBV7-8
DNA: TGTGCCAGCAGCCAGGGGCTTGGGGTTGAAGCTTTCTTT
CDR3: CASSQGLGVEAFF

D: .
J: TRBJ2-7
V: TRBV9
DNA: TGTGCCAGCAGCGGTACAGGTTCCTCCTACGAGCAGTACTTC
CDR3: CASSGTGSSYEQYF

D: .
J: TRBJ1-1
V: TRBV10-3
DNA: TGTGCCATCAGTGCGGTTGACACGCACACTGAAGCTTTCTTT
CDR3: CAISAVDTHTEAFF

D: .
J: TRBJ2-7
V: TRBV18
DNA: TGTGCCAGCTCACCAGCTCTCCTACGGGAGCAGTACTTC
CDR3: CASSPALLREQYF

D: TRBD2
J: TRBJ2-3
V: TRBV6-5
DNA: TGTGCCAGCAGTAGCGGGGGGGCCTCAGATACGCAGTATTTT
CDR3: CASSSGGASDTQYF